There are a few counts of the clone carrying this T cell receptor (beta chain). Its target is unknown. MiXCR, applied by TCRdb to the reads, yields one record per CDR3 protein. The table records some 940,000 distinct CDR3 sequences, around 32% of them present only once. This sample stems from a study of T cell repertoires in cytomegalovirus infection. Study summary: The study used recently identified HLA-C-restricted and well-studied HLA-B-restricted CMV epitopes. Both a matching HLA type and CMV infection were indicated by public TCR beta signatures. Whole-study results and caveats: Cumulative frequency of public TCR beta families picked out carriers of CMV plus the relevant HLA. What dominated the ex vivo response were HLA-C-restricted CMV-specific TCR beta clonotypes.

Germline lookup yields CDR1 SEHNR and CDR2 FQNEAQ (reference sequence). The CDR3 extends over 14 amino acids. V dropped 10 bases and J dropped 0; count of bases not matched to a gene: 9. Here the sequenced sample was cultured CD8+ T cells from PBMCs, taken from culture after CMV antigen stimulation. The clonotype was recovered from a human donor in good health (CMV status not recorded). Some clones in this sample may be carry-over from other donors' samples. The V and J genes are TRBV7-9 and TRBJ2-7; 7 bases align to TRBD1. DNA of the CDR3: TGTGCCACCTTTCTGGGACAGAGCTCCTACGAGCAGTACTTC. This codes for CATFLGQSSYEQYF.